This TCR beta chain comes out of a study of blood T cell repertoires in COVID-19. Overall study context: Samples came from the United States, Italy and Spain, spanning acute and convalescent COVID-19. Sample material is recorded as cDNA or gDNA derived from T cells, B-cell-depleted T cells, or PBMCs.

The CDR3 loop spans 15 amino acids. How the authors handled the data: Quantification of nucleated cells was approximated via reference gene primer amplification. TCRdb's table, derived via immunoSEQ multiplex PCR, lists solely in-frame clones and lacks some. From that table come the V and J calls and clone size; the DNA was used to work out D and trimming. Of approximately 93,000 clones listed, approximately 88% are singletons. In this sample, this clone turned up once. This sequence joins TRBV21-1 and TRBJ2-1; the D segment call TRBD1 is taken from the table without a DNA check. TRBV21-1 constitutes a pseudogene. The specimen sequenced was peripheral blood. The source of this sequence is a man between 60 and 75 years old with acute or convalescent COVID-19. The CDR3 bases are TGTGCCAGCAGCAAAGGGACACATACGTCCAATGAGCAGTTCTTC. Protein sequence: CASSKGTHTSNEQFF.